This record concerns one TCR beta chain sequence. Its antigen is as yet unknown. It was RNA transcripts that yielded the amplified TCR beta CDR3 regions. First-round RT-PCR with HTBI primers amplified the TCR CDR3 region. In TCRdb, the multiplex PCR reads were re-called with MiXCR into one record per CDR3 protein. The sample yields nearly 750,000 distinct CDR3 sequences, under 45% seen once. This sample stems from a study of T cells in Graves' hyperthyroidism and ophthalmopathy. The CDR3 covers 16 residues. V was pared by 1 base and J by 1 base, with 15 bases between. Looked up from germline, CDR1 is DFQATT and CDR2 is SNEGSKA (reference sequence). Points from the study as a whole: Before onset, ophthalmopathy was predicted by the model a median roughly 6.4 months earlier.

Patients counted as stable if ophthalmopathy did not develop within 18 months. Not enrolled were patients with uncontrolled infection, other autoimmune disease, pregnancy or lactation. Diagnostic assessment was based on clinical symptoms, serum thyroxine and TRAb, thyroid ultrasound and orbital computed tomography. Material: blood. This TCR derives from a woman aged 35 to 49 with Graves' hyperthyroidism. This chain joins TRBV20-1 and TRBJ2-3; D is perhaps TRBD2 (6 bases). The CDR3 loop is CSARVGAGRRTDTQYF. The CDR3 bases are TGCAGTGCTAGAGTCGGGGCGGGGCGCCGCACAGATACGCAGTATTTT.